This T cell receptor (beta chain) stems from a study of blood T cell repertoires in COVID-19 (TCRdb year 2020). Regarding the study in general: Collaborator samples came from the United States, Italy and Spain and covered acute and convalescent phases of COVID-19. The repertoires were made available in a free public database intended to serve as a resource for research on the immune response to SARS-CoV-2. The samples were drawn from two sources: the first 160 participants of the ongoing ImmuneRACE study, and 1,254 subjects contributed by 6 global collaborators. Nearly every sample came with metadata listing a de-identified subject ID, COVID-19 status, age in years and sex. The material from the prospective study consisted of cDNA or gDNA derived from T cells, B-cell-depleted T cells, or PBMCs. Where available, HLA class I and class II types were taken from metadata supplied by the sample provider and were not determined by assay-based typing. Subjects who had been exposed to COVID-19, were actively infected with it, or had recovered from it provided the deeply sampled blood TCRbeta repertoires that made up the dataset.

TCRbeta CDR3 regions were amplified from genomic DNA using the immunoSEQ Assay, a bias-controlled multiplex PCR. In the paper's pipeline: Nucleated cell counts per sample were estimated from amplification of reference gene primers within the assay. To quantify the absolute abundance of each unique TCRbeta CDR3 rearrangement, sequence reads were collapsed and filtered. For each sample, productive Simpson clonality was calculated as the square root of Simpson's diversity index over productive rearrangements. TCRdb provides this immuneACCESS table in a form limited to in-frame rearrangements. Some clones are lacking; in checked studies, under half of them reflect an unresolved V gene, and why the rest are absent is not known. D and trimming come from the DNA, and the V and J calls and clone size come from that table. Within this sample are more than 200,000 clones, with around 80% of them counted one time only. Of the sample, under 12% falls within the top ten clones.

CDR1 and CDR2 are drawn from the germline V gene: SQVTM, ANQGSEA. The germline V and J ends show losses of 4 bases and 3 bases respectively, and no gene match explains 8 bases of the junction. Including the terminal cysteine and phenylalanine, the CDR3 comprises 14 residues. The DNA shown is the 42-base CDR3, in frame from base 1. Overall results and qualifications from the work: How much clinical and demographic metadata was included differed by source and by participant, and the metadata was provided uncurated.

About this clone itself: Its antigen is not yet known. No base quality values were provided; no much bigger clone lies one nucleotide off.

One collaborating source in Seattle enrolled patients during active infection and followed them longitudinally through the course of disease. The collaborating institutions used their own protocols to collect whole blood in K2EDTA tubes. For TCRbeta analysis, collaborator samples were shipped as frozen whole blood, as isolated PBMCs, or as DNA extracted from either sample type. Sequenced input: peripheral blood. The sequence was collected from a woman of 80 years or more with COVID-19, enrolled during active disease. The rearranged segments are TRBV29-1 and TRBJ1-2, and TRBD1 matches 7 of the central bases. The bases are TGCAGCGTTGCTGACCAGGGGGTCTACTATGGCTACACCTTC. It specifies CSVADQGVYYGYTF.